This TCR beta chain was identified in a study of T cell responses to AZD1222 COVID-19 vaccine. Background on the study: Doses given second, at about 4 or about 12 weeks, were pooled. Findings and limits, study-wide: Regions 160-218 and 743-854 dominated among vaccine-associated CD4 TCRs spanning spike. Most donors were white British, females outnumbered males, and clonal diversity was possibly underestimated. Repertoires were sampled only after the peak T cell response.

Generated by immunoSEQ multiplex PCR, the TCRdb table keeps only in-frame clones and is missing some. The sample shows about 100,000 clones, around nine tenths of them seen only once. As for this clone: What it binds is unknown.

CDR1 and CDR2 (germline): MDHEN, SYDVKM. The CDR3 is 14 residues long. The V and J ends lost 2 bases and 4 bases respectively, with 12 bases between them. The origin of this receptor is an adult in good health. The source was peripheral blood, collected on day 0 of AZD1222 vaccination. This chain connects TRBV28 to TRBJ2-7; possibly TRBD1 for D (5 bases). The CDR3 coding sequence is TGTGCCAGCAGTTTAACCAGGGAAGGGTACGAGCAGTACTTC. It is translated as CASSLTREGYEQYF.